A selection of T cell receptor beta chains follows, all from one sample in a study of molecular identifiers for immune sequencing clone quantification. TCRdb re-called the PCR reads through MiXCR, storing one row per CDR3 protein. Here the sample spans about 500,000 distinct CDR3 sequences, approximately 25% being singletons. Sequencing was performed on naive CD8+ T cells from blood, with Jurkat cell RNA spiked in. Source of these receptors: a human donor in good health. Some libraries in this study had Jurkat cell RNA spiked in. The CDR3 runs from the conserved cysteine through the conserved F or W. D genes are given only for firm matches. For some rows the clone size is stated as once, few or many, or as a class when expanded; others skip it.

few - TRBJ2-7 TRBV14 CASSQDRANGFYEQYF TGTGCCAGCAGCCAAGATCGAGCTAACGGATTTTACGAGCAGTACTTC
many TRBD1 TRBJ2-3 TRBV7-9 CASSPGQGLYTQYF TGTGCCAGCAGCCCGGGACAGGGGCTCTATACGCAGTATTTT
many - TRBJ2-3 TRBV5-6 CASSLAQTTDTQYF TGTGCCAGCAGCTTGGCCCAGACCACAGATACGCAGTATTTT
- TRBD2 TRBJ2-2 TRBV5-6 CASSLRLASTGELFF TGTGCCAGCAGCTTACGACTAGCGAGTACCGGGGAGCTGTTTTTT
- TRBD2 TRBJ2-2 TRBV7-7 CASSRSGTGTGELFF TGTGCTAGCAGTCGAAGCGGGACCGGGACCGGGGAGCTGTTTTTT
- - TRBJ1-2 TRBV29-1 CSVVEGADYGYTF TGCAGCGTTGTTGAGGGTGCCGACTATGGCTACACCTTC
many - TRBJ1-1 TRBV5-1 CASSLVGADTEAFF TGCGCCAGCAGCTTGGTTGGGGCGGACACTGAAGCTTTCTTT
- TRBD2 TRBJ2-4 TRBV19 CASSGGLAGEGYIQYF TGTGCCAGTAGTGGGGGACTAGCGGGAGAAGGGTACATTCAGTACTTC
few TRBD1 TRBJ1-1 TRBV4-3 CASSPGTGVLGTEAFF TGCGCCAGCAGCCCCGGGACAGGGGTTTTGGGCACTGAAGCTTTCTTT
- - TRBJ2-1 TRBV7-9 CASSPRDLSSYNEQFF TGTGCCAGCAGCCCACGGGACCTCAGCTCCTACAATGAGCAGTTCTTC
few - TRBJ1-1 TRBV20-1 CSARRITEAFF TGCAGTGCTAGACGGATAACTGAAGCTTTCTTT
many - TRBJ1-4 TRBV12-3/TRBV12-4 CASSPTQHNEKLFF TGTGCCAGCAGCCCGACACAGCATAATGAAAAACTGTTTTTT
- - TRBJ2-3 TRBV13 CAHSPGARTDTQYF TGTGCCCACTCGCCAGGGGCTCGCACAGATACGCAGTATTTT
many TRBD1 TRBJ2-7 TRBV12-3/TRBV12-4 CASSFTTGLSLEQYF TGTGCCAGCAGTTTCACGACAGGGCTTAGCCTCGAGCAGTACTTC
- - TRBJ2-3 TRBV7-8 CASSLAGGPSATQYF TGTGCCAGCAGCTTAGCGGGGGGGCCCTCAGCTACGCAGTATTTT
- TRBD1 TRBJ1-4 TRBV30 CAWSVTGARLFF TGTGCCTGGAGTGTAACAGGGGCAAGACTGTTTTTT
many TRBD1 TRBJ2-7 TRBV2 CASIPDRGRAYEQYF TGTGCCAGCATCCCAGACAGGGGGAGAGCCTACGAGCAGTACTTC
- TRBD2 TRBJ2-5 TRBV13 CASSLLLAGLEGTQYF TGTGCCAGCAGCTTATTGCTAGCGGGCCTTGAGGGGACCCAGTACTTC
once - TRBJ2-7 TRBV9 CASSVTATDGQYF TGTGCCAGCAGCGTAACCGCAACCGACGGGCAGTACTTC
- - TRBJ1-5 TRBV4-1 CARRHRRGGASPPQHF TGCGCCCGCCGTCACCGCCGGGGGGGTGCTTCTCCGCCCCAGCATTTT
many - TRBJ2-1 TRBV30 CAWSVKGGEQFF TGTGCCTGGAGTGTAAAGGGGGGTGAGCAGTTCTTC
- - TRBJ1-5 TRBV4-1 CASSQGWAGNQPQHF TGCGCCAGCAGCCAAGGGTGGGCAGGCAATCAGCCCCAGCATTTT
- - TRBJ1-1 TRBV6-2/TRBV6-3 CASSYKDGVNTEAFF TGTGCCAGCAGTTACAAGGACGGAGTGAACACTGAAGCTTTCTTT
many TRBD2 TRBJ2-7 TRBV30 CAWSLISGMHEQYF TGTGCCTGGAGTCTAATTAGCGGGATGCACGAGCAGTACTTC
few TRBD2 TRBJ2-3 TRBV11-1 CASSGKLAGADTQYF TGTGCCAGCAGCGGGAAGCTAGCGGGAGCAGATACGCAGTATTTT
once TRBD2 TRBJ2-1 TRBV29-1 CSVEGHSGASYNEQFF TGCAGCGTTGAAGGTCATAGCGGGGCGTCCTACAATGAGCAGTTCTTC
- - TRBJ1-4 TRBV6-2/TRBV6-3 CASSYDRQTENEKLFF TGTGCCAGCAGTTACGACCGACAGACTGAAAATGAAAAACTGTTTTTT
few - TRBJ1-6 TRBV12-3/TRBV12-4 CASSLYSQGPLHF TGTGCCAGCAGTTTATACAGTCAAGGGCCCCTCCACTTT
few - TRBJ1-1 TRBV5-6 CASSPGEGTEAFF TGTGCCAGCAGCCCGGGGGAGGGCACTGAAGCTTTCTTT
many TRBD1 TRBJ1-5 TRBV12-3/TRBV12-4 CASSLGGQEDCF TGTGCCAGCAGTTTAGGGGGACAGGAGGACTGCTTT
many - TRBJ1-6 TRBV7-6 CASSLAEATGSGWNSPLHF TGTGCCAGCAGCTTAGCGGAAGCCACAGGGTCTGGGTGGAATTCACCCCTCCACTTT
- TRBD1 TRBJ1-3 TRBV7-6 CASSLETGVNTIYF TGTGCCAGCAGCTTAGAAACAGGGGTAAACACCATATATTTT
- - TRBJ2-5 TRBV7-9 CASSLAFGEGETQYF TGTGCCAGCAGCTTAGCGTTCGGAGAGGGGGAGACCCAGTACTTC